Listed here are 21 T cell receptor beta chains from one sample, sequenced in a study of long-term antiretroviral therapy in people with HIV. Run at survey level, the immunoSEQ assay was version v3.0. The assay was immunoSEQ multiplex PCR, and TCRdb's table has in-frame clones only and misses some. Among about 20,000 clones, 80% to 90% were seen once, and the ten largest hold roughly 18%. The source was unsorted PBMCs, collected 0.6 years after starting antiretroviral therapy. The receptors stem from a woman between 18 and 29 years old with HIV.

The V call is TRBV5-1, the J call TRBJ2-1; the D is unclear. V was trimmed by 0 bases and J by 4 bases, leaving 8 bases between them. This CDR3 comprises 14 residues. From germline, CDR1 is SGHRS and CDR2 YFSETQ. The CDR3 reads CASSLGDNYNEQFF. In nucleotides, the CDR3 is TGCGCCAGCAGCTTGGGCGACAATTACAATGAGCAGTTCTTC.

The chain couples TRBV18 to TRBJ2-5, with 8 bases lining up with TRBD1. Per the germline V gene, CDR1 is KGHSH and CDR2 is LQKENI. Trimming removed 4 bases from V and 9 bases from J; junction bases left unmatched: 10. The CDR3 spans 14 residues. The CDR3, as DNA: TGTGCCAGCTCACTGGACAGGGAGCCGAGGGCCCAGTACTTC. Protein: CASSLDREPRAQYF.

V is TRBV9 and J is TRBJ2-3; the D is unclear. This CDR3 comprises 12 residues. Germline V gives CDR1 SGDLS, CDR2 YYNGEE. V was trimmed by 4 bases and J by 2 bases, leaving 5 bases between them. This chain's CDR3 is CASSRATDTQYF. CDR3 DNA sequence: TGTGCCAGCAGCAGGGCCACAGATACGCAGTATTTT.

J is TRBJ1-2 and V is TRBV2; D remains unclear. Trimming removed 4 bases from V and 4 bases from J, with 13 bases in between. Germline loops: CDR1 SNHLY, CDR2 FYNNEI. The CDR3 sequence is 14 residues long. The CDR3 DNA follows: TGTGCCAGCAGTGTATCCCCCCAGACCTATGGCTACACCTTC. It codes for CASSVSPQTYGYTF.

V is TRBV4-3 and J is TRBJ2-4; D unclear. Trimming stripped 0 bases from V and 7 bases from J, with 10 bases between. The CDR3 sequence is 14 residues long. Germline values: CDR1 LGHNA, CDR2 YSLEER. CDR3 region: CASSQDSTANIQYF. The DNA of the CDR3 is TGCGCCAGCAGCCAAGATTCCACGGCGAACATTCAGTACTTC.

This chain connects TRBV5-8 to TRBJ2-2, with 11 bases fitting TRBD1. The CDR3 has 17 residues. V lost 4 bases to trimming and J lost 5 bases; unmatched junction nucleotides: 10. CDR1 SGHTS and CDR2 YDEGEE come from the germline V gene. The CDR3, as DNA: TGTGCCAGCAGCCCGGGACAGGGGGGCCTCCTTACCGGGGAGCTGTTTTTT. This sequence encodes CASSPGQGGLLTGELFF.

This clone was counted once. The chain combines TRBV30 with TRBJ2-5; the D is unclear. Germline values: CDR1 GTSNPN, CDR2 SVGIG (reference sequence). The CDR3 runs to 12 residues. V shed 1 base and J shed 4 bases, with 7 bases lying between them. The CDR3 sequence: CAWSGLGETQYF. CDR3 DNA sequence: TGTGCCTGGAGTGGATTAGGAGAGACCCAGTACTTC.

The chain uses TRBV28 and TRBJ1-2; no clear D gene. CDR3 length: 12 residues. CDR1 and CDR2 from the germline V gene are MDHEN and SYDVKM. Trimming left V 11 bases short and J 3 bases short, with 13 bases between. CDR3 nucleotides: TGTGCCGCGCGAGGGCTCTACTATGGCTACACCTTC. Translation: CAARGLYYGYTF.

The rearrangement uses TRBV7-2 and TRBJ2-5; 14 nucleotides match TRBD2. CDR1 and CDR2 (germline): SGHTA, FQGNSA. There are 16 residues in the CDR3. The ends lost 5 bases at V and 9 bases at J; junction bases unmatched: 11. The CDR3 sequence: CASSPGLAGASEPQYF. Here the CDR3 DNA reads TGTGCCAGCAGCCCGGGACTAGCGGGGGCATCTGAGCCCCAGTACTTC. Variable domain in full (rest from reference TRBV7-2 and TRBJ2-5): GAGVSQSPSNKVTEKGKDVELRCDPISGHTALYWYRQSLGQGLEFLIYFQGNSAPDKSGLPSDRFSAERTGGSVSTLTIQRTQQEDSAVYLCASSPGLAGASEPQYFGPGTRLLVL.

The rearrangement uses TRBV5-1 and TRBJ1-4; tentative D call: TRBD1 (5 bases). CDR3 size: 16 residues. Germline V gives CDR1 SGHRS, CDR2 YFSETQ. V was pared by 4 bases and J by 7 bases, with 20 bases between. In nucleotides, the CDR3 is TGCGCCAGCAGCATCCGACAGTTCCGGGAAGGTGAAAAACTGTTTTTT. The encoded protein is CASSIRQFREGEKLFF.

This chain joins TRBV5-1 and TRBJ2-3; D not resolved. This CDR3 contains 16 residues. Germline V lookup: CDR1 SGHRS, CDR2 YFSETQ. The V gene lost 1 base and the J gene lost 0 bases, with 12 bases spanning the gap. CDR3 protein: CASSLPLLESTDTQYF. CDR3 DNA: TGCGCCAGCAGCTTGCCTTTGCTGGAGAGCACAGATACGCAGTATTTT.

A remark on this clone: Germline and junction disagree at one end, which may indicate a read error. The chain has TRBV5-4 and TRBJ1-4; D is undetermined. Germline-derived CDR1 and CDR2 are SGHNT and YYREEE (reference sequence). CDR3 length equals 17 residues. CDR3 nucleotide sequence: TGCGCCAGCAGCCAAGATTACCCCCCGGCTTATAATGAAAAACTGTTTTTT. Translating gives CASSQDYPPAYNEKLFF.

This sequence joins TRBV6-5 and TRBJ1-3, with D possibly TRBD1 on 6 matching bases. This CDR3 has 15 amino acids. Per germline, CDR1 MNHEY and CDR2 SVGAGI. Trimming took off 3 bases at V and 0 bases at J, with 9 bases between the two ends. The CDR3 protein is CASSYAGDSGNTIYF. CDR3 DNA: TGTGCCAGCAGTTATGCAGGGGACTCTGGAAACACCATATATTTT.

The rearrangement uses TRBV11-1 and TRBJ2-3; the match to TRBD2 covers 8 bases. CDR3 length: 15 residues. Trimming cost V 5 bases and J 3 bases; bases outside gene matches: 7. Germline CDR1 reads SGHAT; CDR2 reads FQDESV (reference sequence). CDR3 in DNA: TGTGCCAGCAGCCCTGCGGGGGGAGCAACAGATACGCAGTATTTT. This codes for CASSPAGGATDTQYF.

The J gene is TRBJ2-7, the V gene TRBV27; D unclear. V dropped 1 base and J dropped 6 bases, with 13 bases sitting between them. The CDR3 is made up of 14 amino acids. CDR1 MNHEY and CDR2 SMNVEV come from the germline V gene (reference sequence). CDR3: CASSLFGPLGEQYF. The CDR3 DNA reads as TGTGCCAGCAGTTTATTCGGCCCGCTAGGCGAGCAGTACTTC.

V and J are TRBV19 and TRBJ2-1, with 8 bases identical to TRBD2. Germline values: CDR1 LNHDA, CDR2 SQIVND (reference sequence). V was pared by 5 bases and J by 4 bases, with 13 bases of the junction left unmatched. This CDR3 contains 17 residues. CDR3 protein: CASSAPGGDSGYNEQFF. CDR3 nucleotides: TGTGCCAGTAGTGCCCCGGGAGGGGACTCCGGATACAATGAGCAGTTCTTC.

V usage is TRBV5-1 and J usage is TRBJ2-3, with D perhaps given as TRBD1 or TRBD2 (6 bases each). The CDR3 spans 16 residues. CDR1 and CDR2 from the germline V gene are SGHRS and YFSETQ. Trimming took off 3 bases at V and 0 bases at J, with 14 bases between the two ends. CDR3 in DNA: TGCGCCAGCAGCTCGGGGGCCCAGGGAAGCACAGATACGCAGTATTTT. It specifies CASSSGAQGSTDTQYF.

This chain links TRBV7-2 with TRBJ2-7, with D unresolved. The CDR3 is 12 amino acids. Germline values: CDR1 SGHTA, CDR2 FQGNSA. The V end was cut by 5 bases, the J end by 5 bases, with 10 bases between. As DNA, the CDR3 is TGTGCCAGCAGCCCTACCTGGGACGAGCAGTACTTC. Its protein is CASSPTWDEQYF. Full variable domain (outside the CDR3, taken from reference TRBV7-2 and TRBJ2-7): GAGVSQSPSNKVTEKGKDVELRCDPISGHTALYWYRQSLGQGLEFLIYFQGNSAPDKSGLPSDRFSAERTGGSVSTLTIQRTQQEDSAVYLCASSPTWDEQYFGPGTRLTVT.

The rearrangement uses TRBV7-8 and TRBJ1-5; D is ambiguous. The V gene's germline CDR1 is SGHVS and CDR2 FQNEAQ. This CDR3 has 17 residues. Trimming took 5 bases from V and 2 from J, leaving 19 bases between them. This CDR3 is CASSPSPGVGGNQPQHF. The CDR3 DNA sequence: TGTGCCAGCAGCCCCAGTCCCGGGGTTGGCGGCAATCAGCCCCAGCATTTT.

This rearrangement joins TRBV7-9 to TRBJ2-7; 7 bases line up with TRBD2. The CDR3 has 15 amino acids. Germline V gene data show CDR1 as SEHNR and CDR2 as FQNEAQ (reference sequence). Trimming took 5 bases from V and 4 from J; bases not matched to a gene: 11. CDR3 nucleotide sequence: TGTGCCAGCAGCCTCTCGGCGGGAGTGTATTACGAGCAGTACTTC. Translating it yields CASSLSAGVYYEQYF.

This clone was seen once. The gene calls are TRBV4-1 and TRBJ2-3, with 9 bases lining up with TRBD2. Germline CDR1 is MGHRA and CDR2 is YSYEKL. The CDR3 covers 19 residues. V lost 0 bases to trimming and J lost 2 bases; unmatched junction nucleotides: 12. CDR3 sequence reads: CASSQDFDLRGGATDTQYF. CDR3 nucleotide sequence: TGCGCCAGCAGCCAAGACTTCGACCTACGCGGGGGGGCCACAGATACGCAGTATTTT.